This section outlines one T cell receptor (beta chain) sequence together with its context. Antigen: not known. The sample belongs to a study of Tregs in tolerant kidney transplant recipients. Study-level results: This study did not directly address biological reproducibility. Some patients' samples used different primers over time, so nucleotide sequences weren't comparable. The small number of patients limits these findings pending further validation. Antigen-driven expansion was suggested because donor-specific Tregs expanded more than all Tregs in tolerant patients.

Using immunoSEQ multiplex PCR, the repertoire was profiled, and TCRdb retains in-frame clones only, with some absent. The repertoire holds around 74,000 clones, 95% to 98% seen once, with about 0.61% in the top ten. CDR1 SGHNT and CDR2 YYREEE come from the germline V gene (reference sequence). The CDR3 is 17 residues long. Trimming took off 1 base at V and 4 bases at J, with 20 bases between the two ends. The chain links TRBV5-4 to TRBJ1-2, with D maybe TRBD1 (6 bases). Material: CD4+ T cells from blood, obtained before the transplant. This TCR derives from a human donor who received a combined kidney and bone marrow transplant. The CDR3 loop reads CASSLPPGTSPSYGYTF. Here the CDR3 DNA reads TGTGCCAGCAGCTTGCCGCCCGGGACATCGCCTAGCTATGGCTACACCTTC.